This T cell receptor beta chain was recorded in a study of CD8+ T cells in alopecia areata. Findings and limits, study-wide: Tofacitinib significantly lowered scalp clonality and expanded CD8+ clones among the top 100. Amid tofacitinib therapy, many expanded lesional clones stayed present in scalp and blood. Mice showed TCR sharing more clearly than patients did, possibly owing to HLA.

Comments on this clone: Its specificity is unknown.

As to treatment: oral pan-JAK inhibitor, 5-10 mg twice daily. Individuals with alopecia areata gave both lesional scalp punch biopsies and peripheral blood for collection. The CDR3 sequence is 16 residues long. Per germline, CDR1 SGHNT and CDR2 YYREEE (reference sequence). V was trimmed by 3 bases and J by 5 bases, leaving 19 bases between them. Once RNA had been extracted, it was reverse transcribed into cDNA to act as the sequencing template. TCRdb's copy holds only in-frame clones and misses some; the assay was immunoSEQ multiplex PCR. Here the sample spans under 110,000 clones, 55% to 75% being singletons.

Sequenced here: CD8+ T cells sorted from blood, sampled at approximately week 60, from a patient treated with tofacitinib. The chain uses TRBV5-4 and TRBJ2-3; D not certain. This receptor was identified in a human donor with alopecia areata. The CDR3 loop is CASSSDGFLLKDTQYF. The DNA of the CDR3 is TGTGCCAGCAGCTCAGACGGGTTTTTATTGAAAGATACGCAGTATTTT.